Listed below are T cell receptor beta chains from one sample, sequenced in a study of response to subunit inactivated influenza vaccine. TCRdb itself ran the RT-PCR reads through MiXCR, one entry per CDR3 protein. The profile covers about 580,000 distinct CDR3 sequences, with 11% to 15% appearing a single time and around 10% taken by the ten largest. The sample consisted of PBMCs from blood, taken about 11 days after vaccination. The origin of the receptors is a man aged 45 to 65 who received an inactivated influenza vaccine. CDR3s include the opening cysteine and the closing phenylalanine or tryptophan. The D gene is left open where the match is weak. Part of the rows lack a size; the others show once, few, many or a class for expanded clones.

>TRBV4-1|NA|few|TRBJ2-7
CASSQGQSPFLYF
TGCGCCAGCAGCCAAGGACAGTCCCCTTTTCTATACTTC
>TRBV20-1|TRBD1|NA|TRBJ1-2
CSAKETGVPTTF
TGCAGTGCGAAGGAGACAGGGGTCCCCACCACCTTC
>TRBV7-6|TRBD2|few|TRBJ2-1
CASSPTGTSWLNEQFF
TGTGCCAGCAGTCCCACCGGGACTAGCTGGTTGAATGAGCAGTTCTTC
>TRBV18|TRBD1|NA|TRBJ1-1
CASSPESGTGAEAFF
TGTGCCAGCTCACCTGAATCCGGGACAGGGGCTGAAGCTTTCTTT
>TRBV5-1|TRBD1|NA|TRBJ2-1
CASSLEGQYYNEQFF
TGCGCCAGCAGCTTGGAGGGACAGTACTACAATGAGCAGTTCTTC
>TRBV6-1|TRBD1|NA|TRBJ2-5
CASRPTGGQETQYF
TGTGCCAGCAGGCCGACAGGGGGGCAAGAGACCCAGTACTTC
>TRBV4-1|NA|few|TRBJ1-4
CASNGQMGEKLFF
TGCGCCAGCAATGGCCAGATGGGAGAAAAACTGTTTTTT
>TRBV5-1|TRBD2|NA|TRBJ2-1
CASSFGGAGGPTNEQFF
TGCGCCAGCAGCTTCGGGGGGGCGGGAGGGCCCACGAATGAGCAGTTCTTC
>TRBV20-1|NA|NA|TRBJ1-1
CSARAYEAFF
TGCAGTGCTAGAGCCTATGAAGCTTTCTTT
>TRBV12-3/TRBV12-4|TRBD1|few|TRBJ2-7
CASSADYGTGVDEQYF
TGTGCCAGCAGTGCCGACTATGGGACAGGTGTCGACGAGCAGTACTTC
>TRBV20-1|NA|few|TRBJ1-4
CSARDSRSSNEKLFF
TGCAGTGCTAGAGATTCGAGGTCTTCTAATGAAAAACTGTTTTTT
>TRBV4-3|NA|few|TRBJ2-1
CASSQGTGEQFF
TGCGCCAGCAGCCAGGGTACGGGTGAGCAGTTCTTC
>TRBV7-9|TRBD1|few|TRBJ2-2
CASSLRTQQGPGELFF
TGTGCCAGCAGCTTAAGAACACAACAGGGGCCCGGGGAGCTGTTTTTT
>TRBV12-3/TRBV12-4|NA|NA|TRBJ2-7
CASRKQGAYEQYF
TGTGCCAGCAGGAAACAGGGTGCATACGAGCAGTACTTC
>TRBV5-6|TRBD1|few|TRBJ1-1
CASSYRDRILNTEAFF
TGTGCCAGCAGCTACCGGGACAGGATTTTGAACACTGAAGCTTTCTTT
>TRBV2|TRBD2|once|TRBJ2-5
CASSGSSGGETQYF
TGTGCCAGCAGTGGATCTAGCGGGGGAGAGACCCAGTACTTC
>TRBV6-5|NA|NA|TRBJ2-7
CASTSAGPYYEQYF
TGTGCCAGCACTTCGGCGGGGCCGTACTACGAGCAGTACTTC
>TRBV12-3/TRBV12-4|NA|few|TRBJ2-3
CASSFLVEVSTDTQYF
TGTGCCAGCAGCTTCCTTGTGGAGGTTAGCACAGATACGCAGTATTTT
>TRBV11-2|TRBD1|many|TRBJ1-1
CASSLVPGQVVYSTEAFF
TGTGCCAGCAGCTTAGTTCCTGGACAGGTAGTATATAGCACTGAAGCTTTCTTT
>TRBV7-2|TRBD2|few|TRBJ2-7
CASSSETGGPSSYEQYF
TGTGCCAGCAGCTCCGAGACGGGAGGCCCGAGCTCCTACGAGCAGTACTTC
>TRBV30|NA|NA|TRBJ2-6
CAWSVLGPYSGANVLTF
TGTGCCTGGAGTGTATTGGGCCCGTACTCTGGGGCCAACGTCCTGACTTTC
>TRBV4-2|NA|NA|TRBJ1-3
CASSQPRQALGNTIYF
TGTGCCAGCAGCCAGCCGAGACAGGCTCTTGGAAACACCATATATTTT
>TRBV10-3|NA|NA|TRBJ2-3
CAISESEGGADTQYF
TGTGCCATCAGTGAGTCGGAGGGGGGCGCAGATACGCAGTATTTT
>TRBV4-3|NA|NA|TRBJ2-4
CASSQDRWDAKNIQYF
TGCGCCAGCAGCCAAGATAGATGGGATGCCAAAAACATTCAGTACTTC
>TRBV6-2/TRBV6-3|NA|few|TRBJ1-2
CASRGWTF
TGTGCCAGCAGGGGCTGGACCTTC
>TRBV12-3/TRBV12-4|NA|few|TRBJ2-5
CASSWRAQETQYF
TGTGCCAGCAGTTGGAGGGCCCAAGAGACCCAGTACTTC
>TRBV5-1|NA|NA|TRBJ2-5
CASSLDRAHQETQYF
TGCGCCAGCAGCTTGGACAGGGCCCACCAAGAGACCCAGTACTTC
>TRBV7-8|NA|NA|TRBJ2-7
CASSSVPAYEQYF
TGTGCCAGCAGCTCCGTCCCAGCCTACGAGCAGTACTTC
>TRBV20-1|TRBD2|few|TRBJ2-1
CSAREPGTSVYNEQFF
TGCAGTGCTAGAGAGCCAGGGACTAGCGTCTACAATGAGCAGTTCTTC
>TRBV7-3|TRBD2|few|TRBJ2-1
CASSSIAGNEQFF
TGTGCCAGCAGTTCGATAGCGGGAAATGAGCAGTTCTTC
>TRBV12-3/TRBV12-4|TRBD1|NA|TRBJ2-2
CASSRTGATGELFF
TGTGCCAGCAGCCGGACAGGGGCCACCGGGGAGCTGTTTTTT
>TRBV5-1|NA|few|TRBJ1-1
CASSSWPGNTEAFF
TGCGCCAGCAGCTCCTGGCCAGGGAACACTGAAGCTTTCTTT
>TRBV7-2|TRBD2|few|TRBJ2-7
CASSLEAGVSYEQYF
TGTGCCAGCAGCTTGGAAGCGGGAGTTTCCTACGAGCAGTACTTC
>TRBV4-2|NA|few|TRBJ2-2
CASSQVLRPGELFF
TGTGCCAGCAGCCAAGTCCTTAGGCCCGGGGAGCTGTTTTTT
>TRBV12-3/TRBV12-4|TRBD1|once|TRBJ2-7
CASSFRDRGDEQYF
TGTGCCAGCAGTTTCCGGGACAGGGGTGACGAGCAGTACTTC
>TRBV5-1|TRBD2|NA|TRBJ2-7
CASSLSSGRTYEQYF
TGCGCCAGCAGCTTGTCGAGCGGGAGAACCTACGAGCAGTACTTC
>TRBV7-8|NA|NA|TRBJ2-1
CASSQLRTGVLHNGQFF
TGTGCCAGCAGCCAGCTAAGGACGGGGGTGCTGCACAATGGGCAGTTCTTC
>TRBV5-1|NA|few|TRBJ2-5
CASSLVSGAETQYF
TGCGCCAGCAGCTTGGTTTCAGGGGCAGAGACCCAGTACTTC
>TRBV27|TRBD1|few|TRBJ1-2
CASSLSPRGRNGYTF
TGTGCCAGCAGTTTATCTCCGAGGGGGCGGAATGGCTACACCTTC
>TRBV24-1|TRBD1|NA|TRBJ2-2
CATSGGQGTGELFF
TGTGCCACCAGTGGAGGACAGGGCACCGGGGAGCTGTTTTTT
>TRBV4-2|TRBD1|many|TRBJ1-4
CASSHYGQGANEKLFF
TGTGCCAGCAGCCATTACGGACAGGGGGCTAATGAAAAACTGTTTTTT
>TRBV4-2|NA|few|TRBJ1-5
CASSQGQQGNQPQHF
TGTGCCAGCAGCCAAGGCCAACAAGGCAATCAGCCCCAGCATTTT
>TRBV18|NA|NA|TRBJ1-2
CASSPLGGDGYTF
TGTGCCAGCTCACCGCTTGGGGGGGATGGCTACACCTTC
>TRBV20-1|NA|NA|TRBJ2-3
CSARGWVDSTDTQYF
TGCAGTGCTAGAGGGTGGGTGGATAGCACAGATACGCAGTATTTT
>TRBV7-2|NA|few|TRBJ2-5
CASSLAALRGQETQYF
TGTGCCAGCAGCTTAGCGGCGCTGCGGGGACAAGAGACCCAGTACTTC
>TRBV15|TRBD1|few|TRBJ2-1
CATSRGWTGDNEQFF
TGTGCCACCAGCAGAGGATGGACAGGCGACAATGAGCAGTTCTTC
>TRBV9|NA|NA|TRBJ2-2
CASSSPRGAAGELFF
TGTGCCAGCAGCTCCCCCCGGGGGGCCGCCGGGGAGCTGTTTTTT
>TRBV5-1|TRBD1|few|TRBJ2-7
CASSLGTGAREQYF
TGCGCCAGCAGCTTAGGGACAGGGGCTCGCGAGCAGTACTTC
>TRBV28|TRBD2|few|TRBJ2-5
CASSHSGGKQETQYF
TGTGCCAGCAGTCATAGCGGGGGCAAACAAGAGACCCAGTACTTC
>TRBV7-2|NA|NA|TRBJ2-5
CASSKAGVREETQYF
TGTGCCAGCAGCAAAGCCGGGGTACGGGAAGAGACCCAGTACTTC
>TRBV4-2|TRBD2|few|TRBJ2-7
CASSQDPREGYEQYF
TGTGCCAGCAGCCAAGATCCCAGGGAGGGCTACGAGCAGTACTTC
>TRBV9|NA|NA|TRBJ1-1
CGSSVGAGLGTEAFF
TGTGGCAGCAGCGTAGGCGCAGGGTTGGGCACTGAAGCTTTCTTT
>TRBV20-1|NA|NA|TRBJ1-5
CSARVANLKQPQHF
TGCAGTGCTAGAGTCGCGAATCTCAAGCAGCCCCAGCATTTT
>TRBV20-1|NA|NA|TRBJ2-7
CSARDMGSEQYF
TGCAGTGCTAGAGATATGGGGTCCGAGCAGTACTTC
>TRBV2|NA|many|TRBJ1-5
CASSVEGNQPQHF
TGTGCCTCTAGTGTGGAGGGCAATCAGCCCCAGCATTTT
>TRBV7-9|TRBD2|NA|TRBJ2-3
CASSLVLAGALTDTQYF
TGTGCCAGCAGCTTAGTACTAGCGGGCGCACTCACAGATACGCAGTATTTT
>TRBV29-1|NA|NA|TRBJ2-1
CSVGFDTEQFF
TGCAGCGTGGGATTCGACACTGAGCAGTTCTTC
>TRBV27|NA|NA|TRBJ2-1
CASSLSASGVEQFF
TGTGCCAGCAGTTTATCGGCATCAGGGGTTGAGCAGTTCTTC
>TRBV3-1|TRBD2|NA|TRBJ2-5
CASSQSSPWTGGPGETQYF
TGTGCCAGCAGCCAATCAAGCCCGTGGACGGGGGGGCCGGGAGAGACCCAGTACTTC